This TCR beta chain stems from a study of cytomegalovirus exposure and HLA in healthy donors. Study observations and caveats: Indistinguishable V segments, including TRBV6-2 and TRBV6-3, were excluded. Researchers reportedly found TCR beta sequences accurately predicted most subjects' HLA-A and HLA-B alleles. It was only CMV serostatus that was available as immune exposure information.

Healthy donors of bone marrow made up the group. This PCR relied on a set of 60 Vbeta primers and 13 Jbeta primers. Only in-frame clones appear in the TCRdb table, and some are missing; sequencing was by immunoSEQ multiplex PCR. The sample holds about 140,000 clones, around 75% seen once. This CDR3 has 17 amino acids. Per germline, CDR1 MGHRA and CDR2 YSYEKL. The ends lost 5 bases at V and 1 base at J; junction bases unmatched: 11. Points on this clone: No antigen is known for it.

The TCR sequence derives from a young man in good health and CMV-seropositive. The source material was PBMCs. The chain recombines TRBV4-1 with TRBJ1-1, with 9 bases aligning to TRBD1. The CDR3: CASSSPGQGRANTEAFF. The CDR3 DNA is TGCGCCAGCAGCTCTCCGGGACAGGGTCGAGCGAACACTGAAGCTTTCTTT.